Shown below are 22 T cell receptor beta chains from a single sample sequenced in a study of technical replicates of blood from four donors. Some clones are missing from TCRdb's copy, which holds only in-frame ones; the method was immunoSEQ multiplex PCR. The data show some 80,000 clones, roughly nine tenths seen once. The sequenced material came from T cells isolated from PBMCs. The source of these receptors is a human donor in good health.

The chain links TRBV4-1 to TRBJ1-2; D may be TRBD1 (6 bases). V lost 4 bases and J 0 bases, leaving 12 bases between the germline ends. The CDR3 length is 15 residues. CDR1 is MGHRA and CDR2 is YSYEKL in the germline V gene. The CDR3 here is CASSPGTFANYGYTF. In nucleotides, the CDR3 is TGCGCCAGCAGCCCAGGGACATTTGCTAACTATGGCTACACCTTC.

This sequence joins TRBV27 and TRBJ2-7, with TRBD1 matching 8 bases. V shed 6 bases, J shed 1 base, and the junction held 5 bases outside the gene matches. This CDR3 spans 14 amino acids. Germline lookup yields CDR1 MNHEY and CDR2 SMNVEV (reference sequence). The CDR3: CASSFRDRSYEQYF. The DNA for the CDR3 is TGTGCCAGCAGCTTCCGGGACAGGTCCTACGAGCAGTACTTC.

The rearrangement uses TRBV7-9 and TRBJ2-1, with no clear D. The CDR3 sequence is 13 residues long. Germline values: CDR1 SEHNR, CDR2 FQNEAQ (reference sequence). V shed 5 bases and J shed 8 bases, with 13 bases lying between them. Here the CDR3 reads CASSPTQNHEQFF. For the CDR3, the DNA is TGTGCCAGCAGCCCGACACAGAACCATGAGCAGTTCTTC.

This clone was seen just once. This rearrangement joins TRBV5-8 to TRBJ2-7, with 7 bases fitting TRBD1. Germline CDR1 is SGHTS and CDR2 is YDEGEE. This CDR3 region has 12 residues. J lost 13 bases, V lost 0 bases, and 7 bases had no gene match. The CDR3 is CASSLAAGTAYF. CDR3 sequence (DNA): TGTGCCAGCAGCTTGGCCGCCGGGACAGCTTACTTC.

The V call is TRBV4-1, the J call TRBJ2-7, with TRBD2 identical over 11 bases. CDR1 MGHRA and CDR2 YSYEKL come from the germline V gene. There are 18 residues in the CDR3. The V segment lost 0 bases and the J segment 1 base; nucleotides outside the gene matches: 8. In nucleotides, the CDR3 is TGCGCCAGCAGCCAAGAGCCCAGACTAGCGGGACGATCCTACGAGCAGTACTTC. It codes for CASSQEPRLAGRSYEQYF.

This clone has a handful of counts. CDR3 coding DNA: TGCGCCAGCAGCTTGCTAGCGGGAGATCCGAATGAGCAGTTCTTC. Translating gives CASSLLAGDPNEQFF. This sequence joins TRBV5-1 and TRBJ2-1; 10 nucleotides match TRBD2. The CDR3 totals 15 residues. After removal of 1 base from V and 7 bases from J, the junction contained 5 bases not matched to a gene. Per germline, CDR1 SGHRS and CDR2 YFSETQ.

This clone came up once. The rearrangement links TRBV10-3 to TRBJ2-1; D might be TRBD1 (6 bases). The V end lost 9 bases, the J end lost 4 bases, and 22 bases lay between the germline ends. Looked up from germline, CDR1 is ENHRY and CDR2 is SYGVKD. This CDR3 is 16 amino acids long. The CDR3 region has the DNA TGTGCCATTATCAGTGATCGAGACAGGCGATACAATGAGCAGTTCTTC. The encoded protein is CAIISDRDRRYNEQFF.

V is TRBV5-5 and J is TRBJ1-1, with D unclear. V was pared by 0 bases and J by 4 bases, with 10 bases between. Germline V gene sequence: CDR1 SGHKS, CDR2 YYEKEE (reference sequence). The CDR3 extends over 14 amino acids. Here the CDR3 reads CASSLGAGPTEAFF. The CDR3 region has the DNA TGTGCCAGCAGCTTGGGGGCTGGGCCCACTGAAGCTTTCTTT. Full variable domain (rest looked up from reference TRBV5-5 and TRBJ1-1): DAGVTQSPTHLIKTRGQQVTLRCSPISGHKSVSWYQQVLGQGPQFIFQYYEKEERGRGNFPDRFSARQFPNYSSELNVNALLLGDSALYLCASSLGAGPTEAFFGQGTRLTVV.

The chain employs TRBV15 and TRBJ2-3, with 10 nucleotides matching TRBD1. The germline gives CDR1 LNHNV, CDR2 YYDKDF (reference sequence). V lost 0 bases and J lost 5; bases outside the gene matches: 5. The CDR3 length is 16 residues. The CDR3: CATSRDPGTGVDTQYF. The CDR3 DNA reads TGTGCCACCAGCAGAGATCCCGGGACAGGGGTAGATACGCAGTATTTT.

The chain links TRBV7-2 to TRBJ1-5, with TRBD1 identical over 10 bases. This CDR3 comprises 14 residues. Germline values: CDR1 SGHTA, CDR2 FQGNSA. V lost 8 bases to trimming and J lost 5 bases; unmatched junction nucleotides: 6. This chain's CDR3 is CASGRDRGDQPQHF. The DNA of the CDR3 is TGTGCCAGCGGGAGGGACAGGGGCGATCAGCCCCAGCATTTT.

The gene calls are TRBV5-1 and TRBJ1-1; TRBD1 is a possible D gene (6 bases). Deletions cut 7 bases from V and 5 bases from J, with 18 bases between. The CDR3 is 14 residues long. Per germline, CDR1 SGHRS and CDR2 YFSETQ. The CDR3 reads CASRKGVGETEAFF. CDR3 bases: TGCGCCAGCCGCAAGGGGGTTGGGGAGACTGAAGCTTTCTTT.

The V call is TRBV15, the J call TRBJ1-2; possible D gene TRBD1, 5 bases. V lost 0 bases and J lost 6, with 11 bases in between. The germline V gene has CDR1 LNHNV and CDR2 YYDKDF (reference sequence). The CDR3 totals 14 residues. CDR3 sequence (DNA): TGTGCCACCAGCAGAGATCGGGGGGGGGATGGCTACACCTTC. This sequence encodes CATSRDRGGDGYTF. The variable domain in full, with the rest retrieved from reference TRBV15 and TRBJ1-2, is DAMVIQNPRYQVTQFGKPVTLSCSQTLNHNVMYWYQQKSSQAPKLLFHYYDKDFNNEADTPDNFQSRRPNTSFCFLDIRSPGLGDTAMYLCATSRDRGGDGYTFGSGTRLTVV.

The chain links TRBV2 to TRBJ2-3; D perhaps matches TRBD2 (5 bases). V shed 6 bases and J shed 7 bases, with 14 bases lying between them. The CDR3 extends over 13 amino acids. The germline CDR1 and CDR2 sequences are SNHLY and FYNNEI. CDR3 bases: TGTGCCAGCAGCTATAACTCGGGAAATACGCAGTATTTT. Its protein product is CASSYNSGNTQYF.

This chain joins TRBV28 and TRBJ2-2; D is perhaps TRBD1 (6 bases). V lost 5 bases to trimming and J lost 0 bases, with 10 bases between them. The CDR3 is 15 amino acids. The germline V gene encodes CDR1 MDHEN and CDR2 SYDVKM. The CDR3 protein is CASSGQTANTGELFF. CDR3 DNA sequence: TGTGCCAGCAGTGGACAGACCGCGAACACCGGGGAGCTGTTTTTT. The full variable domain, with the rest looked up from reference TRBV28 and TRBJ2-2, is DVKVTQSSRYLVKRTGEKVFLECVQDMDHENMFWYRQDPGLGLRLIYFSYDVKMKEKGDIPEGYSVSREKKERFSLILESASTNQTSMYLCASSGQTANTGELFFGEGSRLTVL.

The chain couples TRBV5-4 to TRBJ2-7, with 11 positions matching TRBD2. This CDR3 is built from 18 residues. V lost 4 bases and J lost 1; bases outside the gene matches: 13. Per germline, CDR1 SGHNT and CDR2 YYREEE (reference sequence). The CDR3 is CASSPRGVVAGGSYEQYF. The CDR3 coding sequence is TGTGCCAGCAGCCCCAGGGGGGTGGTAGCGGGAGGGTCCTACGAGCAGTACTTC.

This chain joins TRBV28 and TRBJ1-1; 7 positions match TRBD1. Trimming at V came to 6 bases and at J to 0 bases, leaving 10 bases not matched to a gene. There are 16 residues in the CDR3. Germline V lookup: CDR1 MDHEN, CDR2 SYDVKM. CDR3 residues: CASRATGTALNTEAFF. For the CDR3, the DNA is TGTGCCAGCAGAGCAACCGGGACAGCGTTGAACACTGAAGCTTTCTTT.

This clone was counted a single time. This chain uses TRBV7-2 with TRBJ2-5, with TRBD2 identical over 8 bases. Losses at the gene ends were 3 bases for V and 5 bases for J; bases not matched to a gene: 11. The CDR3 contains 16 residues. CDR1 SGHTA and CDR2 FQGNSA come from the germline V gene. The DNA of the CDR3 is TGTGCCAGCAGCTTGGGGGGAGCGGGGGCTGGGGAGACCCAGTACTTC. It encodes CASSLGGAGAGETQYF.

The V and J genes are TRBV28 and TRBJ2-2, with D possibly TRBD2 on 5 matching bases. This CDR3 is built from 11 residues. Germline CDR1 MDHEN, CDR2 SYDVKM. V lost 9 bases to trimming and J lost 7 bases, with 9 bases between them. The CDR3 sequence is CASLGSGELFF. CDR3 nucleotides: TGTGCCAGTTTGGGGAGCGGGGAGCTGTTTTTT.

This clone was observed once. The chain employs TRBV27 and TRBJ1-2; the match to TRBD1 covers 8 bases. From germline, CDR1 is MNHEY and CDR2 SMNVEV (reference sequence). The trim removed 5 bases at V and 4 bases at J, leaving 12 bases unmatched. The CDR3 spans 16 residues. This chain's CDR3 is CASSMHPRQGLYGYTF. DNA for the CDR3: TGTGCCAGCAGTATGCACCCCCGACAGGGGCTCTATGGCTACACCTTC.

The chain recombines TRBV27 with TRBJ1-5; D is unresolved. V was shortened by 5 bases and J by 2 bases, with 4 bases between the two germline ends. The CDR3 sequence is 12 residues long. Germline-derived CDR1 and CDR2 are MNHEY and SMNVEV (reference sequence). CDR3 sequence reads: CASSPGNQPQHF. CDR3 sequence (DNA): TGTGCCAGCAGTCCCGGCAATCAGCCCCAGCATTTT.

As DNA, the CDR3 is TGTGCCAGCAGTGAAAGGGGACAGGGAGATACTAATGAAAAACTGTTTTTT. Protein: CASSERGQGDTNEKLFF. The V gene is TRBV6-1, the J gene TRBJ1-4; 9 nucleotides align to TRBD1. The CDR3 has 17 amino acids. V dropped 2 bases and J dropped 2; count of bases not matched to a gene: 6. Per germline, CDR1 MNHNS and CDR2 SASEGT.

This chain connects TRBV29-1 to TRBJ2-7; 10 nucleotides align to TRBD2. With V trimmed by 7 bases and J by 1 base, 7 bases remained unmatched. The CDR3 totals 14 residues. Germline values: CDR1 SQVTM, CDR2 ANQGSEA. The CDR3 sequence: CSAELAGESYEQYF. The CDR3 region has the DNA TGCAGCGCAGAGCTAGCGGGGGAGTCCTACGAGCAGTACTTC.